A single TCR beta chain is shown here with its context. Trimming took off 2 bases at V and 10 bases at J, with 20 bases between the two ends. Per germline, CDR1 MNHNY and CDR2 SVGAGI (reference sequence). This CDR3 region has 15 residues. This specimen belongs to a study of blood T cell repertoires in COVID-19. Repertoires were generated with immunoSEQ multiplex PCR, while TCRdb's copy carries only in-frame clones and drops some. Among about 30,000 clones listed, 65% to 90% were seen once. Sequencing was carried out using peripheral blood. The TCR originated in a man aged 80 or over with active COVID-19. This chain uses TRBV6-6 with TRBJ1-1; possible D gene TRBD1, 6 bases. CDR3: CASSYDGGGTGTAFF. The CDR3 region has the DNA TGTGCCAGCAGTTACGATGGTGGGGGCACAGGGACAGCTTTCTTT.